The 7 T cell receptor beta chains presented below share a single source sample, sequenced in a study of T cells in tumors after PD-1 blockade. The repertoire was sequenced with immunoSEQ multiplex PCR; TCRdb's copy has only in-frame clones and lacks some. The table shows around 49,000 clones, with approximately 81% occurring only once. The input for sequencing was PBMCs, taken before anti-PD-1 treatment. The source of these receptors is a human donor with basal cell carcinoma.

The chain links TRBV28 to TRBJ2-7, with TRBD2 matching over 8 bases. Germline CDR1 reads MDHEN; CDR2 reads SYDVKM. J gave up 2 bases and V 7 bases, and 7 bases lay outside the gene matches. The length of the CDR3 is 14 residues. The CDR3 nucleotides read TGTGCCAGCACCTTGTCGGGGGGGGCCTACGAGCAGTACTTC. Amino acids: CASTLSGGAYEQYF.

This clone was observed once. This chain uses TRBV6-5 with TRBJ1-1, with 7 bases that match TRBD1. Per the germline V gene, CDR1 is MNHEY and CDR2 is SVGAGI. Germline trimming cut 5 bases from V and 1 base from J; bases unmatched to any gene: 1. The CDR3 is 13 residues long. The CDR3 here is CASSRDRNTEAFF. CDR3 bases: TGTGCCAGCAGTAGGGACAGGAACACTGAAGCTTTCTTT.

The rearrangement joins TRBV2 to TRBJ1-3; no clear D. Trimming shortened V by 7 bases and J by 3 bases, and 7 bases separated the two germline ends. From germline, CDR1 is SNHLY and CDR2 FYNNEI. The CDR3 runs 12 residues. Here the CDR3 reads CASNRVGNTIYF. The DNA for the CDR3 is TGTGCCAGCAATCGGGTTGGAAACACCATATATTTT. The complete variable domain, with remaining parts taken from reference TRBV2 and TRBJ1-3, reads EPEVTQTPSHQVTQMGQEVILRCVPISNHLYFYWYRQILGQKVEFLVSFYNNEISEKSEIFDDQFSVERPDGSNFTLKIRSTKLEDSAMYFCASNRVGNTIYFGEGSWLTVV.

The chain couples TRBV7-2 to TRBJ2-7, with 10 bases that match TRBD1. Germline V gene data show CDR1 as SGHTA and CDR2 as FQGNSA. The trim removed 5 bases at V and 5 bases at J, leaving 6 bases unmatched. The CDR3 spans 14 residues. CDR3 loop: CASSQGQGSHEQYF. In DNA form, the CDR3 reads TGTGCCAGCAGCCAGGGACAGGGGTCCCACGAGCAGTACTTC. Looking up the rest from reference TRBV7-2 and TRBJ2-7 gives the full variable domain: GAGVSQSPSNKVTEKGKDVELRCDPISGHTALYWYRQSLGQGLEFLIYFQGNSAPDKSGLPSDRFSAERTGGSVSTLTIQRTQQEDSAVYLCASSQGQGSHEQYFGPGTRLTVT.

The CDR3, as DNA: TGTGCCAGCAGTGAACCCCGCGTAGGGAGGGATAATTCACCCCTCCACTTT. Protein: CASSEPRVGRDNSPLHF. The chain links TRBV2 to TRBJ1-6; D not resolved. From germline, CDR1 is SNHLY and CDR2 FYNNEI. The V end lost 2 bases, the J end lost 5 bases, and 16 bases lay between the germline ends. The length of the CDR3 is 17 residues.

V is TRBV7-2 and J is TRBJ2-7; 11 bases fit TRBD1. The CDR3 is made up of 16 amino acids. CDR1 is SGHTA, CDR2 FQGNSA, per germline. V shed 3 bases, J shed 0 bases, and the junction held 4 bases outside the gene matches. The CDR3 DNA is TGTGCCAGCAGCTTTGCCGGGACAGGGGGCTCCTACGAGCAGTACTTC. Translating gives CASSFAGTGGSYEQYF.

This clone was observed a handful of times. The chain carries TRBV28 and TRBJ1-2, with a weak D call TRBD1 (5 bases). CDR1 MDHEN and CDR2 SYDVKM come from the germline V gene. This CDR3 has 13 residues. V was pared by 2 bases and J by 12 bases, with 16 bases between. CDR3 sequence: CASSLDSQGPDTF. CDR3 DNA: TGTGCCAGCAGTTTAGATAGCCAGGGTCCCGACACCTTC.